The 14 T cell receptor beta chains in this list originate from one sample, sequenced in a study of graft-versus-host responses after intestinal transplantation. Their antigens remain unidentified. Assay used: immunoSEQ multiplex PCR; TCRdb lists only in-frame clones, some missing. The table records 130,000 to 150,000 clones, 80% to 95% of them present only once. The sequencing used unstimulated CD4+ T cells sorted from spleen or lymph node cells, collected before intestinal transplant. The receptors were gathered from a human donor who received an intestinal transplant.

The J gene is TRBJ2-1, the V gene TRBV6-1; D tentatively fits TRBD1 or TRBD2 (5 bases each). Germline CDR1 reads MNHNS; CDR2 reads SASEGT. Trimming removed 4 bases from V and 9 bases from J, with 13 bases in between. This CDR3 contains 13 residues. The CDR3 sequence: CASSVGASSEQFF. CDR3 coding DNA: TGTGCCAGCAGTGTCGGGGCGAGTAGTGAGCAGTTCTTC.

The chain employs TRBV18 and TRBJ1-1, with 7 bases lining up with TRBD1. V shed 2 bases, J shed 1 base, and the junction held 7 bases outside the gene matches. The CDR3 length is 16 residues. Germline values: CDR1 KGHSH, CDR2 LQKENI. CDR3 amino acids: CASSPSSGGWNTEAFF. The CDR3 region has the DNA TGTGCCAGCTCACCAAGCTCAGGGGGATGGAACACTGAAGCTTTCTTT.

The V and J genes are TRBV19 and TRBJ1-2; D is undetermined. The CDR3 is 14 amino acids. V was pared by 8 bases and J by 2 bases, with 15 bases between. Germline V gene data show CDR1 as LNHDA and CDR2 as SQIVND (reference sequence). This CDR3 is CASGNRAQNYGYTF. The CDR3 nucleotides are TGTGCCAGTGGAAACCGGGCTCAGAACTATGGCTACACCTTC.

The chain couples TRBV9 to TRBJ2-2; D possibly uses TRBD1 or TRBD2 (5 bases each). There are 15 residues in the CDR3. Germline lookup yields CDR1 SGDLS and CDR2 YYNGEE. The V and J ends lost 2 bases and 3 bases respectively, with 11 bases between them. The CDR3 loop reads CASSVRGPHTGELFF. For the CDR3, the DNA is TGTGCCAGCAGCGTTAGGGGACCGCACACCGGGGAGCTGTTTTTT.

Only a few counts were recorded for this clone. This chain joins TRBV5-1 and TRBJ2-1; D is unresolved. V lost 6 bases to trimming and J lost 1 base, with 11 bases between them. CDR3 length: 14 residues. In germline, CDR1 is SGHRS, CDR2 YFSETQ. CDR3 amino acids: CASKREGSYNEQFF. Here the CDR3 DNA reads TGCGCCAGCAAGCGAGAAGGGTCCTACAATGAGCAGTTCTTC. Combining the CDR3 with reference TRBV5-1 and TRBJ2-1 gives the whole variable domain KAGVTQTPRYLIKTRGQQVTLSCSPISGHRSVSWYQQTPGQGLQFLFEYFSETQRNKGNFPGRFSGRQFSNSRSEMNVSTLELGDSALYLCASKREGSYNEQFFGPGTRLTVL.

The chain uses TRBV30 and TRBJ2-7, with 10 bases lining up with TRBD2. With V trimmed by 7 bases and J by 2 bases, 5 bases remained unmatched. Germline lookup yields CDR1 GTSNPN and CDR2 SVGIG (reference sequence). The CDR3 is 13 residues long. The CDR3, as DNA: TGTGCCTCCCAAGCGGGAGGGCCCTACGAGCAGTACTTC. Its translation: CASQAGGPYEQYF.

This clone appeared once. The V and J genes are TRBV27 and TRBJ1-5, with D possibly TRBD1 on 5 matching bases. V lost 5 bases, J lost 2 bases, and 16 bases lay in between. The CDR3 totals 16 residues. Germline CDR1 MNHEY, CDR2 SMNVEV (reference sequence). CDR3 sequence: CASSLTAGVGNQPQHF. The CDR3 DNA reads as TGTGCCAGCAGTCTGACGGCGGGGGTGGGCAATCAGCCCCAGCATTTT.

DNA for the CDR3: TGTGCCAGTAGTATAGATTTAAGGCCGAGAGGTCAGCCCCAGCATTTT. The encoded protein is CASSIDLRPRGQPQHF. The rearrangement uses TRBV19 and TRBJ1-5; D unresolved. This CDR3 comprises 16 residues. V shed 0 bases and J shed 6 bases, with 15 bases lying between them. Germline V CDR1 and CDR2: LNHDA, SQIVND (reference sequence).

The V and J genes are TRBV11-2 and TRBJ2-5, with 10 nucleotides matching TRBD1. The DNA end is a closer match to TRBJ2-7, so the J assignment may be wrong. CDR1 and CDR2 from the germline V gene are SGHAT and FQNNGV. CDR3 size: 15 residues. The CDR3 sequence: CASKNPGTGVYEQYF. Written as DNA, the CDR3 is TGTGCCAGCAAAAACCCCGGGACAGGGGTTTACGAGCAGTACTTC.

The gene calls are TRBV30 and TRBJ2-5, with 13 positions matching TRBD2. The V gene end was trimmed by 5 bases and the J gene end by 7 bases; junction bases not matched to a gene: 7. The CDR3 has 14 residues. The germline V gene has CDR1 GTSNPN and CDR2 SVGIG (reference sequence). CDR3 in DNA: TGTGCCTGGGGGACTAGCGGGGCCTTTGGGACCCAGTACTTC. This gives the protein CAWGTSGAFGTQYF.

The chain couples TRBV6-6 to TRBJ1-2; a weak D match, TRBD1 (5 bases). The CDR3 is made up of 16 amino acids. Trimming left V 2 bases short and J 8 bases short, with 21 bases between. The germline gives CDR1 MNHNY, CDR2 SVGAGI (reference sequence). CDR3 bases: TGTGCCAGCAGTTACCCGTCAGCAGGGTCCATAGCGGGCTACACCTTC. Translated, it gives CASSYPSAGSIAGYTF.

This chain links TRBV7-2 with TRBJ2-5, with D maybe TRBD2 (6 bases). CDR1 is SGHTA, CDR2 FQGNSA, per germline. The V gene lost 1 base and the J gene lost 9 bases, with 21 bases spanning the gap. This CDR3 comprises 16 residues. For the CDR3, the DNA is TGTGCCAGCAGCTTAGAATTCCGACTAGGGCCCTTCCCCCAGTACTTC. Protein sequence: CASSLEFRLGPFPQYF.

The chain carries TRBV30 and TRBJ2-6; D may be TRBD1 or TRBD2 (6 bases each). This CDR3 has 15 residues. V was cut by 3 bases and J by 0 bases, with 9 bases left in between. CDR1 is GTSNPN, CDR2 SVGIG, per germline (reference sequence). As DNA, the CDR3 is TGTGCCTGGAGCGGGGGCCGCTCTGGGGCCAACGTCCTGACTTTC. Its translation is CAWSGGRSGANVLTF.

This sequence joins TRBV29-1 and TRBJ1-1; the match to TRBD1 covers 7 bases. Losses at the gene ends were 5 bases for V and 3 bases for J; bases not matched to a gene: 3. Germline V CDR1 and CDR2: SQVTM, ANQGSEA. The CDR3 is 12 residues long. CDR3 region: CSVPRGDTEAFF. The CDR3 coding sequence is TGCAGCGTTCCCAGGGGGGACACTGAAGCTTTCTTT.